The present TCR beta chain was sequenced within a study of T cells in Graves' hyperthyroidism and ophthalmopathy. Overall study findings and caveats: Appearing also in blood were most of the thyroid clonotypes expanded above 0.001. From stable hyperthyroidism, ophthalmopathy was separated by a 13 V-J model.

A NOSPECS grade of at least 4, a Clinical Activity Score of at least 3 and duration under 3 months were recorded in ophthalmopathy patients. Using more than 7.5 ml of fresh peripheral blood, PBMCs were prepared. Losses at the gene ends were 7 bases for V and 7 bases for J; bases not matched to a gene: 14. This CDR3 is built from 16 residues. The germline V gene has CDR1 MNHEY and CDR2 SMNVEV (reference sequence). RNA transcripts yielded amplified TCR beta CDR3 regions. TCR CDR3 underwent first-round RT-PCR with the HTBI primer set. TCRdb re-analysed the multiplex PCR reads in MiXCR, keeping a single row per CDR3 protein. The table has more than 350,000 distinct CDR3 sequences, 13% to 15% seen once; the top ten hold around 20%. A word on this clonotype: Its antigen is undetermined.

The TCR was taken from a woman aged 30 to 39 with Graves' ophthalmopathy. Input material: blood. V usage is TRBV27 and J usage is TRBJ1-2; 11 positions agree with TRBD1. The CDR3 region is CASTKYTGQGVGGYTF. The CDR3 bases are TGTGCCAGCACCAAATATACGGGACAGGGGGTCGGTGGCTACACCTTC.